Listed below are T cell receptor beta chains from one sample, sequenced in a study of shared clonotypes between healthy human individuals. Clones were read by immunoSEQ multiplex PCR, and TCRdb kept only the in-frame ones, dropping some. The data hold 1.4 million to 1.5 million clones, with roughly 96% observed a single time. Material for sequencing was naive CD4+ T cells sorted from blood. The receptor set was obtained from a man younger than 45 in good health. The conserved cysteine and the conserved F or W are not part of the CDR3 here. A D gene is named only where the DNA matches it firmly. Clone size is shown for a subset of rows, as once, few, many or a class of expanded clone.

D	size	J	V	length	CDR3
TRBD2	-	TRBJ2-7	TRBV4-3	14	ASSPAPGLAGVWQY
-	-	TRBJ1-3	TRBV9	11	ASSVDQGNTIY
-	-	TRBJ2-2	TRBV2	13	ASISWGGPTGELF
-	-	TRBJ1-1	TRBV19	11	ASSVSGRTEAF
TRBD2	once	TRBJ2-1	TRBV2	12	ASSLLLADTEQF
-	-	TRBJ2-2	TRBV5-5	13	ASSLWQGPAGELF
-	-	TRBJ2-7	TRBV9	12	ASSVGEFTYEQY
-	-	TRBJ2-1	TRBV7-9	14	ASSPTPRQRNNEQF
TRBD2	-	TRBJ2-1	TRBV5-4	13	ASSLGLAGVDEQF
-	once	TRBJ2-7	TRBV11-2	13	ASSLGGGATYEQY
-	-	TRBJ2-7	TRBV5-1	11	ASSLPGNYEQY
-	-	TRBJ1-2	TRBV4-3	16	ASSQDIPSSGPAYGYT
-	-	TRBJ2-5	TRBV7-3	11	ASSLSRYETQY
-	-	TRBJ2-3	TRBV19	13	ASRGRGAATDTQY
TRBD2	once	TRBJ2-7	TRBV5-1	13	ASSKGLAVSYEQY
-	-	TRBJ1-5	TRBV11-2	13	ASSLDRARNQPQH
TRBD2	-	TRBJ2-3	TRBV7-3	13	ASSLNLAGPDTQY
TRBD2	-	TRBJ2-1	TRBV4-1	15	ASSQGGELAGGNEQF
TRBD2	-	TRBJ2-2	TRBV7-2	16	ASSLGVREGRRTGELF
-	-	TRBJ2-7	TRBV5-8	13	ASSRKGGPSYEQY
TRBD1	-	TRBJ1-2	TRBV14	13	ASSRRTGSVYGYT
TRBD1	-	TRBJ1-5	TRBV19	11	ASRTGNGQPQH
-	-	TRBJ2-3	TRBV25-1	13	ASSDPGESTDTQY
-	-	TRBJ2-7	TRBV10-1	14	ASSELEYYNSYEQY
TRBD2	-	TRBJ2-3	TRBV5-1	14	ASSEQPSGAPGTQY
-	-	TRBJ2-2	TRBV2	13	ASSEWLINTGELF
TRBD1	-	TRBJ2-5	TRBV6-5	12	ASRRDRGQETQY
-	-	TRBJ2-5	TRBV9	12	ASSPRQIQETQY
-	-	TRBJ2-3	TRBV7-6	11	ASSLVVTDTQY
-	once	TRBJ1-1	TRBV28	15	ASSLWFWEGVNTEAF
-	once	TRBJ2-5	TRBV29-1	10	SVEYPGETQY
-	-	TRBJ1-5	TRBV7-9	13	ASSLSADSNQPQH
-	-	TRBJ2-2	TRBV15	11	ATSPRGTGELF
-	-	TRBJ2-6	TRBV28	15	ASSLRRAGPGANVLT
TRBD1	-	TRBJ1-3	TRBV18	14	ASSSSGTGAGNTIY
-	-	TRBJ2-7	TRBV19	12	ASSISWTGYEQY
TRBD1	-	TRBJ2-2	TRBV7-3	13	ASSLQGANTGELF
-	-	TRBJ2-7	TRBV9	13	ASSVAVSGTYEQY
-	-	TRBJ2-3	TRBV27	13	ASSFAGTSTDTQY
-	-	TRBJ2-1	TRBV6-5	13	ASSYRDGADNEQF
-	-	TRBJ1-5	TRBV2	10	ASRASDQPQH
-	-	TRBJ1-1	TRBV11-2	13	ASSYRPNSNTEAF